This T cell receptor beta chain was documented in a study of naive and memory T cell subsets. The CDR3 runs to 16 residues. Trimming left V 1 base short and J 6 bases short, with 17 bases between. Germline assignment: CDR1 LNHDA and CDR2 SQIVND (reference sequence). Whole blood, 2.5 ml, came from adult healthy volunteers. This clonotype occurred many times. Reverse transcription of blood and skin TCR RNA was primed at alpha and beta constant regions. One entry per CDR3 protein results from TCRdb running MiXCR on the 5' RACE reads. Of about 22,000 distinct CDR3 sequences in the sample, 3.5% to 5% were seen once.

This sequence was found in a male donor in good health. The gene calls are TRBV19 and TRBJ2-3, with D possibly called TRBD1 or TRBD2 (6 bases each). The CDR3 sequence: CASSIGGGGGGDTQYF. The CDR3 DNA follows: TGTGCCAGTAGTATAGGCGGAGGAGGGGGAGGCGATACGCAGTATTTT.